What follows are 20 T cell receptor beta chains derived from one specimen sequenced in a study of cytomegalovirus exposure and HLA in healthy donors. It was with 60 Vbeta and 13 Jbeta primers that the PCR ran. Sequenced by immunoSEQ multiplex PCR; TCRdb stores in-frame clones only, minus some. The data show about 54,000 clones, and the top ten clones hold 6% to 7%. The sample consisted of PBMCs. These receptors all come from a woman aged 40 to 50 in good health and CMV-seronegative.

The V gene is TRBV29-1, the J gene TRBJ1-1, with D unclear. The ends were cut back, 7 bases at V and 0 bases at J, with 6 bases in the middle. The germline CDR1 and CDR2 sequences are SQVTM and ANQGSEA. This CDR3 has 11 residues. CDR3 nucleotide sequence: TGCAGCGGGAGGGTGAACACTGAAGCTTTCTTT. This gives the protein CSGRVNTEAFF.

On this clone itself: Other nucleotide sequences in the sample specify the same CDR3. This chain uses TRBV5-4 with TRBJ2-7, with a weak D call TRBD1 (6 bases). This CDR3 has 14 residues. Germline CDR1 SGHNT, CDR2 YYREEE (reference sequence). The ends were cut back, 0 bases at V and 1 base at J, with 8 bases in the middle. The CDR3 here is CASSLGDRSYEQYF. CDR3 coding DNA: TGTGCCAGCAGCTTGGGCGACAGGTCCTACGAGCAGTACTTC.

The chain recombines TRBV30 with TRBJ2-1; 7 nucleotides align to TRBD1. CDR3 length: 13 residues. The J segment lost 1 base and the V segment lost 6 bases, leaving 3 bases of the junction unmatched. Germline V CDR1 and CDR2: GTSNPN, SVGIG (reference sequence). The CDR3 sequence: CACGQASYNEQFF. The CDR3 DNA follows: TGTGCCTGCGGACAGGCTTCCTACAATGAGCAGTTCTTC.

This chain uses TRBV27 with TRBJ1-3, with D possibly being TRBD1 (6 bases). V was shortened by 4 bases and J by 7 bases, with 14 bases between the two germline ends. This CDR3 is 14 amino acids long. Germline V gives CDR1 MNHEY, CDR2 SMNVEV (reference sequence). The CDR3 DNA follows: TGTGCCAGCAGTTCACAGGGAGAGGGGAACACCATATATTTT. Translation gives CASSSQGEGNTIYF.

J is TRBJ1-3 and V is TRBV18, with a possible D match to TRBD1 (5 bases). Germline loops: CDR1 KGHSH, CDR2 LQKENI. V was cut by 6 bases and J by 0 bases, with 15 bases left in between. The CDR3 is 16 amino acids. The CDR3 DNA sequence: TGTGCCAGCTCCCGGGGGAACGCCGACTCTGGAAACACCATATATTTT. Translated, it gives CASSRGNADSGNTIYF.

This sequence joins TRBV7-2 and TRBJ2-7; 7 bases map to TRBD2. CDR1 is SGHTA and CDR2 is FQGNSA in the germline V gene. The V segment lost 4 bases and the J segment 2 bases; nucleotides outside the gene matches: 11. The CDR3 spans 16 residues. The CDR3 bases are TGTGCCAGCAGCTCCCCGGGCGGGAGTACCGCCTACGAGCAGTACTTC. It encodes CASSSPGGSTAYEQYF.

The CDR3 bases are TGCGCCAGCAGCCAAGCCGATCGGGACACTGAAGCTTTCTTT. Encoded protein: CASSQADRDTEAFF. The J gene is TRBJ1-1, the V gene TRBV4-1; D ambiguous. The CDR3 is 14 residues long. The V end lost 1 base, the J end lost 3 bases, and 9 bases lay between the germline ends. Germline V gene sequence: CDR1 MGHRA, CDR2 YSYEKL.

The chain has TRBV7-9 and TRBJ2-5; 10 nucleotides agree with TRBD2. CDR1 is SEHNR and CDR2 is FQNEAQ in the germline V gene (reference sequence). The CDR3 totals 19 residues. The ends lost 5 bases at V and 5 bases at J; junction bases unmatched: 20. CDR3 sequence: CASSGLADPRGGVRETQYF. DNA for the CDR3: TGTGCCAGCAGCGGACTAGCGGACCCAAGAGGAGGTGTTCGGGAGACCCAGTACTTC. The full variable domain, completed using reference TRBV7-9 and TRBJ2-5, is DTGVSQNPRHKITKRGQNVTFRCDPISEHNRLYWYRQTLGQGPEFLTYFQNEAQLEKSRLLSDRFSAERPKGSFSTLEIQRTEQGDSAMYLCASSGLADPRGGVRETQYFGPGTRLLVL.

In nucleotides, the CDR3 is TGTGCCAGCAGCCAAGAAGTTGTTGGCTCACCCCTCCACTTT. Amino acids: CASSQEVVGSPLHF. The V call is TRBV4-2, the J call TRBJ1-6; no clear D. This CDR3 comprises 14 residues. The germline V and J ends were trimmed by 0 bases and 10 bases, with 10 bases remaining between them. Germline V CDR1 and CDR2: LGHNA, YNFKEQ.

The rearrangement links TRBV5-6 to TRBJ1-3; possible D gene TRBD1, 6 bases. V was trimmed by 2 bases and J by 6 bases, leaving 9 bases between them. The V gene's germline CDR1 is SGHDT and CDR2 YYEEEE. The CDR3 covers 13 residues. The CDR3 DNA follows: TGTGCCAGCAGCTTAACAGGGCCAAACACCATATATTTT. Translation: CASSLTGPNTIYF. The variable domain in full, completed from reference TRBV5-6 and TRBJ1-3, reads DAGVTQSPTHLIKTRGQQVTLRCSPKSGHDTVSWYQQALGQGPQFIFQYYEEEERQRGNFPDRFSGHQFPNYSSELNVNALLLGDSALYLCASSLTGPNTIYFGEGSWLTVV.

The chain couples TRBV5-1 to TRBJ1-5, with D uncertain. This CDR3 is 16 amino acids long. Per the germline V gene, CDR1 is SGHRS and CDR2 is YFSETQ. V was clipped by 0 bases and J by 6 bases, with 16 bases between them. The CDR3 DNA follows: TGCGCCAGCAGCTTGGGGGCGTCGGGAGCAGGTCAGCCCCAGCATTTT. Amino acids: CASSLGASGAGQPQHF.

The V and J genes are TRBV27 and TRBJ2-5; tentatively, D is TRBD1 (5 bases). This CDR3 is 14 amino acids long. Between the trimmed V and J ends, which lost 5 bases and 1 base, there was a span of 11 bases. Germline CDR1 reads MNHEY; CDR2 reads SMNVEV (reference sequence). CDR3: CASSLETAQETQYF. DNA of the CDR3: TGTGCCAGCAGTCTCGAGACAGCCCAAGAGACCCAGTACTTC.

The chain has TRBV28 and TRBJ1-1, with a weak D call TRBD1 (5 bases). Trimming shortened V by 5 bases and J by 1 base, and 23 bases separated the two germline ends. CDR1 is MDHEN, CDR2 SYDVKM, per germline. The CDR3 covers 18 residues. The CDR3 spells CASSVNPRVGIPNTEAFF. The CDR3 region has the DNA TGTGCCAGCAGTGTCAACCCCAGGGTTGGAATTCCGAACACTGAAGCTTTCTTT.

The gene calls are TRBV25-1 and TRBJ2-7; 10 bases fit TRBD1. The CDR3 runs to 16 residues. Germline loops: CDR1 MGHDK, CDR2 SYGVNS. Losses at the gene ends were 5 bases for V and 3 bases for J; bases not matched to a gene: 10. The CDR3: CASSPHWRTGGYEQYF. The DNA of the CDR3 is TGTGCCAGCAGTCCCCACTGGCGGACAGGGGGCTACGAGCAGTACTTC.

The chain links TRBV7-2 to TRBJ2-7, with 11 positions matching TRBD1. The ends lost 5 bases at V and 1 base at J; junction bases unmatched: 4. In germline, CDR1 is SGHTA, CDR2 FQGNSA. This CDR3 has 15 amino acids. CDR3 bases: TGTGCCAGCAGCCGGGACAGGGGGGGATCCTACGAGCAGTACTTC. Residues: CASSRDRGGSYEQYF.

The J gene is TRBJ2-2, the V gene TRBV25-1; the match to TRBD1 covers 10 bases. The V segment lost 6 bases and the J segment 3 bases; nucleotides outside the gene matches: 1. The CDR3 contains 14 residues. Germline V gene sequence: CDR1 MGHDK, CDR2 SYGVNS. The CDR3: CASRGTGDTGELFF. DNA of the CDR3: TGTGCCAGCAGAGGGACAGGGGACACCGGGGAGCTGTTTTTT.

The chain carries TRBV7-2 and TRBJ2-7, with D perhaps matching TRBD2 (5 bases). CDR3 length: 15 amino acids. Germline CDR1 SGHTA, CDR2 FQGNSA. Trimming cost V 1 base and J 2 bases, with 12 bases left between them. The CDR3 reads CASSLVPYSAYEQYF. The CDR3 DNA reads TGTGCCAGCAGCTTAGTCCCGTATAGCGCCTACGAGCAGTACTTC.

The gene calls are TRBV28 and TRBJ1-1; D is perhaps TRBD1 (5 bases). The CDR3 runs to 14 residues. V gave up 7 bases and J gave up 0 bases, with 12 bases separating them. The germline V gene has CDR1 MDHEN and CDR2 SYDVKM. The chain's CDR3 is CASIMAGLNTEAFF. The CDR3 DNA is TGTGCCAGCATTATGGCAGGGTTGAACACTGAAGCTTTCTTT.

The rearrangement joins TRBV7-9 to TRBJ2-6, with a possible D match to TRBD1 (6 bases). The length of the CDR3 is 18 residues. Germline V gene sequence: CDR1 SEHNR, CDR2 FQNEAQ (reference sequence). V shed 2 bases and J shed 1 base, with 15 bases lying between them. The CDR3 sequence: CASSLLTGLRSGANVLTF. In DNA form, the CDR3 reads TGTGCCAGCAGCTTACTAACAGGGCTGAGGTCTGGGGCCAACGTCCTGACTTTC. The full variable domain, rest sourced from reference TRBV7-9 and TRBJ2-6, is DTGVSQNPRHKITKRGQNVTFRCDPISEHNRLYWYRQTLGQGPEFLTYFQNEAQLEKSRLLSDRFSAERPKGSFSTLEIQRTEQGDSAMYLCASSLLTGLRSGANVLTFGAGSRLTVL.

The rearrangement joins TRBV12-5 to TRBJ2-3, with TRBD2 matching over 8 bases. CDR3 length equals 18 residues. The trim removed 8 bases at V and 3 bases at J, leaving 19 bases unmatched. In germline, CDR1 is LGHNT, CDR2 FRNRAP. CDR3 amino acids: CASKGEESGRYPTDTQYF. CDR3 nucleotide sequence: TGTGCTAGTAAAGGCGAGGAAAGCGGGAGATATCCTACAGATACGCAGTATTTT.